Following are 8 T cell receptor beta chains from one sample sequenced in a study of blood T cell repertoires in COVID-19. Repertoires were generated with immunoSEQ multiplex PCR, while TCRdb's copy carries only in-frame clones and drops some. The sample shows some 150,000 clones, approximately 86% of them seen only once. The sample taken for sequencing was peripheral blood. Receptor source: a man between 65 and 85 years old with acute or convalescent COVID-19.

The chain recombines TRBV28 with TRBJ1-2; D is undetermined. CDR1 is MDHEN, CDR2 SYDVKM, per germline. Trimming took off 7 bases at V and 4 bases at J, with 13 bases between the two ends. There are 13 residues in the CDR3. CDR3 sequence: CASTTGLVYGYTF. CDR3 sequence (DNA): TGTGCCAGCACTACCGGACTCGTCTATGGCTACACCTTC.

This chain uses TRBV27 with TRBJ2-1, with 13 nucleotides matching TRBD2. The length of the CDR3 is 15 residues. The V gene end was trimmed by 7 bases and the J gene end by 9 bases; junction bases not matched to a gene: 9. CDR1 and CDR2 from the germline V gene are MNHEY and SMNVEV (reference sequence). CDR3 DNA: TGTGCCAGCAACCCTGGGGGACTAGCGGGAACTGAGCAGTTCTTC. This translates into CASNPGGLAGTEQFF.

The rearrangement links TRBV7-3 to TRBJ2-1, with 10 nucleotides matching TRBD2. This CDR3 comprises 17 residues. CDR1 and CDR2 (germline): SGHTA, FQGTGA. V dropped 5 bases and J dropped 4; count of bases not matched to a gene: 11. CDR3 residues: CASSRGLLAGEYNEQFF. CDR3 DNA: TGTGCCAGCAGCCGAGGACTTCTAGCGGGGGAATACAATGAGCAGTTCTTC.

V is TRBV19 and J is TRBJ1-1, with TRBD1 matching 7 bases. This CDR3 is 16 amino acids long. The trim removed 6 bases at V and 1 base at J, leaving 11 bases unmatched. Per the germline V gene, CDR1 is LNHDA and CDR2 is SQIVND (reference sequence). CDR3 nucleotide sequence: TGTGCCAGTAGAGAGTCCTCCGGGACAGCGAACACTGAAGCTTTCTTT. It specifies CASRESSGTANTEAFF.

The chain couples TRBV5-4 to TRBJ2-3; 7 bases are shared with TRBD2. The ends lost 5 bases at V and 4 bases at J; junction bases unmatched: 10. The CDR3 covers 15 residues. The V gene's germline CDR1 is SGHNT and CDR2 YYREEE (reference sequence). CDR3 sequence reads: CASRDGGGPADTQYF. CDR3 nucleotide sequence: TGTGCCAGCAGAGACGGGGGAGGGCCAGCAGATACGCAGTATTTT. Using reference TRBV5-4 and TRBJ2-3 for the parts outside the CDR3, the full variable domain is ETGVTQSPTHLIKTRGQQVTLRCSSQSGHNTVSWYQQALGQGPQFIFQYYREEENGRGNFPPRFSGLQFPNYSSELNVNALELDDSALYLCASRDGGGPADTQYFGPGTRLTVL.

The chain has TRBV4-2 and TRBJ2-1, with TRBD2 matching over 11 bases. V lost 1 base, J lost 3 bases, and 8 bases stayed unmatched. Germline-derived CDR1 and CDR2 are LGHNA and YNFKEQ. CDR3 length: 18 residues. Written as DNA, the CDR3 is TGTGCCAGCAGCCAAGGGGCCCTAGCGGGAGGACTCTACAATGAGCAGTTCTTC. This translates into CASSQGALAGGLYNEQFF.

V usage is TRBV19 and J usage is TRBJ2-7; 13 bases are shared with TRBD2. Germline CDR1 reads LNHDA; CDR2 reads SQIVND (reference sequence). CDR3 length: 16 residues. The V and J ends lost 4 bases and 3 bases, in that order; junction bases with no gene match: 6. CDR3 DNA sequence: TGTGCCAGTAGTAAGACTAGCGGGGGGTTTATCTACGAGCAGTACTTC. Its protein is CASSKTSGGFIYEQYF.

As DNA, the CDR3 is TGTGCCAGCAGCTTGTCCGGGGGGACCATGAACACTGAAGCTTTCTTT. Translated, it gives CASSLSGGTMNTEAFF. The chain carries TRBV5-8 and TRBJ1-1; possible D gene TRBD1, 5 bases. The CDR3 loop spans 16 amino acids. Trimming stripped 1 base from V and 0 bases from J, with 13 bases between. Germline lookup yields CDR1 SGHTS and CDR2 YDEGEE.